This T cell receptor (beta chain) was sequenced for a study of CD4 T cells in relation to SARS-CoV-2 and coronaviruses (dated by TCRdb to the early 2020s). With respect to the entire study: In the ViraFEST assay, PBMCs were cultured with antigen for 10 days, after which TCR beta CDR3s were sequenced to identify clonal expansions specific to the antigen. Samples from a few pre-COVID donors and the naive versus memory experiments were sequenced with the Adaptive Biotechnologies TCR-sequencing kit; other data were Illumina-based. An HIV-1 Nef peptide pool or a culture without peptide was used as the negative reference condition. Expansion assays from other donors in the study were sequenced with a different, Illumina-based TCR-beta assay. At the level of individual TCR clonotypes, the study evaluated whether memory CD4+ T cells crossreact between the spike proteins of SARS-CoV-2 and those of common cold coronaviruses. Using patient-derived lymphoblastoid cell lines, the shared crossreactive spike epitopes were mapped to their HLA restriction. Results the study describes overall, beyond this receptor: Compared with monoreactive clones, crossreactive clones had significantly weaker SARS-CoV-2-driven expansion, a result consistent with antigenic imprinting. Pre-pandemic and post-infection samples were not both contributed by any donor, so tracing of the source of pre-existing responses was limited. The study was constrained by small numbers of patients and of tested TCRs. Because the crossreactivity analysis focused on spike protein, crossreactivity against other viral proteins was not assessed. In roughly 65% of donors, memory CD4+ clonotypes turned up that crossrecognized SARS-CoV-2 and at least one common cold coronavirus spike.

CD4+ T cells from unexposed donors were collected before the COVID-19 pandemic (2011-2018). After less than 13 days of culture, CD4+ T cells were isolated with the EasySep CD4+ T cell isolation kit. As cell numbers permitted, CD4+ T cells from unexposed donors were tested for reactivity to SARS-CoV-2 S and N and to four common cold coronavirus spike pools. PBMCs were cultured at fewer than 2.5 million per well in IMDM supplemented with around 5% human AB serum and 7.5 to 10 IU/ml IL-2. Half of the culture medium was replaced with fresh IL-2-containing medium on days 3 and 7. Each peptide culture condition was generally run in triplicate replicate wells. Leukapheresis product for the unexposed donors was purchased commercially. PBMCs were isolated from leukapheresis product or whole blood by Ficoll-Paque PLUS gradient centrifugation. PBMCs were either cryopreserved at -140 degrees C or used fresh in the expansion assay. The QIAamp Micro DNA Kit was used to extract genomic DNA from the CD4+ T cells.

Library creation used the immunoSEQ multiplex PCR assay. On the study's bioinformatics: During preprocessing, nonproductive sequences were removed, as were CDR3s that did not start with C, did not end with F or W, or were shorter than 7 amino acids. The MANAFEST web app was used to call antigen-specific clonotypes on the basis of expansion compared with the reference and with other culture wells. A clone was considered positive if the clone showed significant expansion compared with the reference culture in 2 of 3 replicate wells at an FDR below 0.05. For a clone to be considered positive, significant expansion relative to all other tandem wells and an odds ratio above 5 were also required. After three terminal residues were trimmed from each end, CDR3 homology was quantified as pairwise Levenshtein distance using the stringdist R package. The table comes from immuneACCESS by way of TCRdb, which keeps in-frame sequences with V and J called. Part of the clones is missing from these tables; in studies checked, under half for an unresolved V gene and the rest for unknown reasons. The V and J calls and clone size are taken from that table; D and trimming were inferred from the DNA. The sample profile shows tens of thousands of clones; just under 70% of them were found once. Roughly 20% of the sample rests with the top ten.

Its CDR3 holds 15 amino acids, cysteine through phenylalanine. Only the CDR3 DNA stays, 45 bases, in frame from base 1. Trimming costs V 1 base and J 0 bases, and their ends lie 10 bases apart. CDR1 and CDR2 are drawn from the germline V gene: SQVTM, ANQGSEA. A word on this clone: Its antigen target is currently unknown. Nothing much larger sits one base from this clone, and base qualities are not available.

The rearrangement joined TRBV29-1 to TRBJ1-3; the D gene assignment is ambiguous. The sequenced material came from CD4+ T cells from PBMCs, cultured in vitro. The TCR was taken from a human donor in good health. This receptor carries the CDR3 CSVEGAGNSGNTIYF. The DNA reads TGCAGCGTTGAAGGGGCCGGCAACTCTGGAAACACCATATATTTT.